This T cell receptor beta chain was captured in a study of T cell responses to AZD1222 COVID-19 vaccine. This clone is a singleton in its sample. Germline-derived CDR1 and CDR2 are SEHNR and FQNEAQ (reference sequence). J lost 2 bases, V lost 4 bases, and 11 bases had no gene match. This CDR3 region has 17 residues. Sequencing used immunoSEQ multiplex PCR; TCRdb keeps in-frame clones, though not all of them. The sample records 190,000 or so clones, 93% being singletons. This sample comprised peripheral blood, obtained 28 days after the second AZD1222 dose. V usage is TRBV7-9 and J usage is TRBJ1-1; 9 bases match TRBD1. The TCR comes from an adult who received the AZD1222 COVID-19 vaccine. CDR3 region: CASSSYPLGQGNTEAFF. The CDR3 DNA sequence: TGTGCCAGCAGCTCCTACCCCCTGGGACAGGGAAACACTGAAGCTTTCTTT.